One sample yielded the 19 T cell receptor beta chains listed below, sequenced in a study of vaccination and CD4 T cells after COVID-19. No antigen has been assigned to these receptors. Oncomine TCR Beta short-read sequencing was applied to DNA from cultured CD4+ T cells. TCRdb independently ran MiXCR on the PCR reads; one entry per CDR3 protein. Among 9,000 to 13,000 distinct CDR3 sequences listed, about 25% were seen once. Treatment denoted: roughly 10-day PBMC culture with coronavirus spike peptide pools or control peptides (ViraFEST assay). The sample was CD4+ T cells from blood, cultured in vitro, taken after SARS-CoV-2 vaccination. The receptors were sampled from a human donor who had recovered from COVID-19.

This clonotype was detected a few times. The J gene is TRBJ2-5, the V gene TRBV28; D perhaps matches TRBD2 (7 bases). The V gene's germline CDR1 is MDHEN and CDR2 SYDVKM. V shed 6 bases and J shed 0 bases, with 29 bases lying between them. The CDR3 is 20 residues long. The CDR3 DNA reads TGTGCCAGCAGCTTCAGAAGACAGGCCGGTGTGGGGGGGAACCAAGAGACCCAGTACTTC. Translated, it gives CASSFRRQAGVGGNQETQYF.

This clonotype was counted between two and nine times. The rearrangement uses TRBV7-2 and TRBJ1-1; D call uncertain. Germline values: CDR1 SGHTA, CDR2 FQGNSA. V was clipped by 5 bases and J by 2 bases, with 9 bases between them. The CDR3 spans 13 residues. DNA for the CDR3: TGTGCCAGCAGCCTCCGCATTAACACTGAAGCTTTCTTT. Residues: CASSLRINTEAFF. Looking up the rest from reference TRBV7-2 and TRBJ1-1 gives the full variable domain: GAGVSQSPSNKVTEKGKDVELRCDPISGHTALYWYRQSLGQGLEFLIYFQGNSAPDKSGLPSDRFSAERTGGSVSTLTIQRTQQEDSAVYLCASSLRINTEAFFGQGTRLTVV.

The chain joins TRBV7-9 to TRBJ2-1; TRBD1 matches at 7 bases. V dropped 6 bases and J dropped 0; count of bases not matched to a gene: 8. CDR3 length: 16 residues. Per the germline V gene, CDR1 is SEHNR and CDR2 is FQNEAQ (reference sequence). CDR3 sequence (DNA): TGTGCCAGCAGTCGTACAGGGGCCTACTCCTACAATGAGCAGTTCTTC. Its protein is CASSRTGAYSYNEQFF.

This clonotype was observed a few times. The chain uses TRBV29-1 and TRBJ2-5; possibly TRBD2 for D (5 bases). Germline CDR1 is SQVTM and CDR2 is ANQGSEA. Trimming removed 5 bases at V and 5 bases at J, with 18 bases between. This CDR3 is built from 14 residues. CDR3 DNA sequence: TGCAGCGTTATTATCGGGATGGGGTCGGAGACCCAGTACTTC. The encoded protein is CSVIIGMGSETQYF.

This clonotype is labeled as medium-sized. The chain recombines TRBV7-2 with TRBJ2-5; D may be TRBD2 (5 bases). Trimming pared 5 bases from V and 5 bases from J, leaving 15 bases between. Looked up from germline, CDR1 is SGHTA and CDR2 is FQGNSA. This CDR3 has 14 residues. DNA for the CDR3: TGTGCCAGCAGCAAAATGCGTGGGGAGGAGACCCAGTACTTC. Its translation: CASSKMRGEETQYF.

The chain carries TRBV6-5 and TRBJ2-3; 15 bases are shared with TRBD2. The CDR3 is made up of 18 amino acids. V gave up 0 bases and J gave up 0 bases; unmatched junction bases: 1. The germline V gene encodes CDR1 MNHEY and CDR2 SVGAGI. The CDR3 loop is CASSYSGTSGGSTDTQYF. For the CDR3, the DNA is TGTGCCAGCAGTTACTCCGGGACTAGCGGGGGGAGCACAGATACGCAGTATTTT.

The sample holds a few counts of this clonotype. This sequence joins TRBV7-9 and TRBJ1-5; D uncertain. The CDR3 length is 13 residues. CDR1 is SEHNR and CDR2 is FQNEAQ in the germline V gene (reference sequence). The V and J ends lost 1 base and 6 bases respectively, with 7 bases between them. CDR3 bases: TGTGCCAGCAGCTTAGGGGGAAGTCAGCCCCAGCATTTT. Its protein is CASSLGGSQPQHF.

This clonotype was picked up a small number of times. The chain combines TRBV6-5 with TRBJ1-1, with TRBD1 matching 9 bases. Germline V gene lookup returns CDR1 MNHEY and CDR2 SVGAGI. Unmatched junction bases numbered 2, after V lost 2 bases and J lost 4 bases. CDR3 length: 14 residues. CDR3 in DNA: TGTGCCAGCAGTTACGTGACAGGGGGCACTGAAGCTTTCTTT. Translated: CASSYVTGGTEAFF.

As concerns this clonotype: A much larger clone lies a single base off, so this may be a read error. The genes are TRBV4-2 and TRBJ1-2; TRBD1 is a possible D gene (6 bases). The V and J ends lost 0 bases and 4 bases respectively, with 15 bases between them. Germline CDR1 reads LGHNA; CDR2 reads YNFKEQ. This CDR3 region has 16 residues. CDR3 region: CASSQDGQGGGYGYTF. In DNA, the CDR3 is TGTGCCAGCAGCCAAGATGGGCAGGGAGGGGGCTATGGCTACACCTTC.

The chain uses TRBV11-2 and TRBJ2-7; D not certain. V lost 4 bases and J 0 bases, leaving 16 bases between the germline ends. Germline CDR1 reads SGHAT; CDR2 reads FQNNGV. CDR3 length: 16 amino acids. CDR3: CASSYLGSGSSYEQYF. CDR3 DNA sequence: TGTGCCAGCAGCTACCTGGGGTCAGGCAGCTCCTACGAGCAGTACTTC.

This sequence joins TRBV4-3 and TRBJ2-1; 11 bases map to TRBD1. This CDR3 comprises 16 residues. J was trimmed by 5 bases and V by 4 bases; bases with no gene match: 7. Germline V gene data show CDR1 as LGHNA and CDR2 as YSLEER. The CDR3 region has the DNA TGCGCCAGCAGCCGGGACAGGGGGTGGCCGGACAATGAGCAGTTCTTC. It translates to CASSRDRGWPDNEQFF.

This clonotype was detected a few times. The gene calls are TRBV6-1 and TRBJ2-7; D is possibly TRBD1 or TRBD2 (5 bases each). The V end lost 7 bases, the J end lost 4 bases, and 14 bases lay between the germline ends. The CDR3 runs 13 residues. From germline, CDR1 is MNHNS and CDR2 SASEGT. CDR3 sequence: CASTPGTRYEQYF. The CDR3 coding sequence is TGTGCCAGCACGCCGGGGACGAGGTACGAGCAGTACTTC.

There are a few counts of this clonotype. CDR3 nucleotide sequence: TGTGCCAGCAGCTTAGGGGGACAGGGTTATGGCTACACCTTC. Translating it yields CASSLGGQGYGYTF. The V and J genes are TRBV7-2 and TRBJ1-2; 9 bases match TRBD1. CDR3 length: 14 amino acids. Germline-derived CDR1 and CDR2 are SGHTA and FQGNSA. Trimming cost V 1 base and J 5 bases; bases outside gene matches: 2.

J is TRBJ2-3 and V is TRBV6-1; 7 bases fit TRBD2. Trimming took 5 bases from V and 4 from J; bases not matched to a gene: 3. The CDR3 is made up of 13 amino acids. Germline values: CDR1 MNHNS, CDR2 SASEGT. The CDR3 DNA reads TGTGCCAGCAGTCAGCGGGATGCAGATACGCAGTATTTT. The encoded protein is CASSQRDADTQYF.

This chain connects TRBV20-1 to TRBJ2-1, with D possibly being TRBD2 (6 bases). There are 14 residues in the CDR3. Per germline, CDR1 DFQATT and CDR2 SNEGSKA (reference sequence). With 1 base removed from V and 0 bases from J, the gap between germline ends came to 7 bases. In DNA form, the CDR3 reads TGCAGTGCTAGAGGGAGGGCCTCCTACAATGAGCAGTTCTTC. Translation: CSARGRASYNEQFF.

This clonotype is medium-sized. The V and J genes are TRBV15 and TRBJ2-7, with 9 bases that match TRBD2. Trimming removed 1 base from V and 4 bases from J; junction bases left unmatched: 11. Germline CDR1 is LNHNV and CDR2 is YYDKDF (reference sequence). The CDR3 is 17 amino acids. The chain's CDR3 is CATSRVGSGSIRYEQYF. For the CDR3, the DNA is TGTGCCACCAGCAGAGTCGGTAGCGGGAGTATAAGGTACGAGCAGTACTTC.

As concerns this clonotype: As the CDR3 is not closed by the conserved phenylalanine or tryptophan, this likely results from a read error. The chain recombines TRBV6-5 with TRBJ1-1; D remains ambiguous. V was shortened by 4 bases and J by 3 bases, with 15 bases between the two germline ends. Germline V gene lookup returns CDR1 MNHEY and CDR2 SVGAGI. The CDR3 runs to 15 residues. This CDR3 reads CASSLGRVLDTEAFS. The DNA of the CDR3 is TGTGCCAGCAGTTTGGGGAGGGTGTTGGACACTGAAGCTTTCTCT.

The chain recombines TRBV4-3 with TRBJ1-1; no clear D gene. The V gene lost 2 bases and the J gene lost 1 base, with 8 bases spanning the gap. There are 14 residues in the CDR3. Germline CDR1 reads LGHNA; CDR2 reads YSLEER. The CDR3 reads CASSQRGRNTEAFF. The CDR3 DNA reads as TGCGCCAGCAGCCAACGCGGAAGGAACACTGAAGCTTTCTTT.

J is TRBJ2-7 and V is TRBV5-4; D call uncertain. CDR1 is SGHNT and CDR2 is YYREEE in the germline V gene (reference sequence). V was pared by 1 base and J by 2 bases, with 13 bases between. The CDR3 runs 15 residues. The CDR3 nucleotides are TGTGCCAGCAGCTTGTTGATTGCGGATACCTACGAGCAGTACTTC. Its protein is CASSLLIADTYEQYF.